This TCR beta chain emerged from a study of blood T cell repertoires in COVID-19. Study summary: The United States, Italy and Spain were the sources of the acute and convalescent COVID-19 samples. PBMCs, B-cell-depleted T cells, or T cells provided the cDNA or gDNA that made up the material.

In the authors' methods: Reference gene primer amplification yielded estimated nucleated cell counts. Assay used: immunoSEQ multiplex PCR; TCRdb lists only in-frame clones, some missing. The D gene and trimming were derived from the DNA, and the V and J assignments and clone size from that table. The table shows about 270,000 clones, with about four fifths occurring only once. The length of the CDR3 is 12 residues. Per germline, CDR1 GTSNPN and CDR2 SVGIG (reference sequence). The V gene lost 2 bases and the J gene lost 6 bases, with 8 bases spanning the gap. The sequenced sample consisted of peripheral blood. The genes are TRBV30 and TRBJ2-1, with D possibly TRBD2 on 5 matching bases. This TCR was sampled from a woman between 18 and 30 years old with acute or convalescent COVID-19. The CDR3 nucleotides are TGTGCCTGGAGTTCCCGGGGCAATGAGCAGTTCTTC. Its protein is CAWSSRGNEQFF.